Following are 27 T cell receptor beta chains from one sample sequenced in a study of T cell changes during pregnancy in multiple sclerosis. TCRdb's table, derived via immunoSEQ multiplex PCR, lists solely in-frame clones and lacks some. Here the sample spans roughly 120,000 clones, over 85% being singletons. This material consisted of peripheral blood, taken before pregnancy. The receptors were sampled from a female donor with multiple sclerosis, enrolled in a pregnancy study.

V and J are TRBV27 and TRBJ1-5; possibly TRBD1 for D (6 bases). The CDR3 consists of 14 residues. Trimming removed 3 bases from V and 1 base from J, with 7 bases in between. Per the germline V gene, CDR1 is MNHEY and CDR2 is SMNVEV (reference sequence). The CDR3 sequence is CASSFGGSNQPQHF. In DNA, the CDR3 is TGTGCCAGCAGTTTTGGGGGCAGCAATCAGCCCCAGCATTTT.

Regarding this clone: This CDR3 fails to terminate in the conserved phenylalanine or tryptophan, so it likely reflects a read error. No DNA is shown, since the ends of the CDR3 on it are uncertain; the CDR3 is the one TCRdb lists. J is TRBJ1-2 and V is TRBV21-1. TRBV21-1 is assigned pseudogene status. The CDR3 length is 12 residues, termini included. CDR3 sequence reads: CASSKEIRGETV.

This clone came up once. The gene calls are TRBV5-1 and TRBJ2-1, with 9 bases matching TRBD2. Trimming cost V 0 bases and J 3 bases; bases outside gene matches: 4. The germline V gene encodes CDR1 SGHRS and CDR2 YFSETQ. The CDR3 has 16 amino acids. The CDR3 region is CASSLGASGDYNEQFF. The CDR3 bases are TGCGCCAGCAGCTTGGGGGCTAGCGGGGACTACAATGAGCAGTTCTTC. The complete variable domain, with remaining parts taken from reference TRBV5-1 and TRBJ2-1, reads KAGVTQTPRYLIKTRGQQVTLSCSPISGHRSVSWYQQTPGQGLQFLFEYFSETQRNKGNFPGRFSGRQFSNSRSEMNVSTLELGDSALYLCASSLGASGDYNEQFFGPGTRLTVL.

This chain uses TRBV5-1 with TRBJ2-1; tentative D call: TRBD1 (5 bases). Germline CDR1 and CDR2: SGHRS and YFSETQ. Trimming stripped 3 bases from V and 0 bases from J, with 16 bases between. CDR3 length: 17 residues. The CDR3 bases are TGCGCCAGCAGCTCGAAGACGACAGTGAGCTCCTACAATGAGCAGTTCTTC. The encoded protein is CASSSKTTVSSYNEQFF.

The rearrangement joins TRBV27 to TRBJ1-5; 8 bases are a match to TRBD1. CDR1 is MNHEY, CDR2 SMNVEV, per germline (reference sequence). Trimming removed 4 bases from V and 5 bases from J; junction bases left unmatched: 4. The length of the CDR3 is 14 residues. The CDR3 sequence: CASSSRGQHQPQHF. CDR3 nucleotide sequence: TGTGCCAGCAGTTCCAGGGGGCAGCATCAGCCCCAGCATTTT.

This clone was seen a single time. V is TRBV30 and J is TRBJ2-7, with D perhaps TRBD2 (5 bases). V lost 3 bases and J lost 6, with 12 bases in between. The length of the CDR3 is 12 residues. The germline V gene encodes CDR1 GTSNPN and CDR2 SVGIG (reference sequence). The CDR3 loop is CAWSASEGEQYF. The CDR3 region has the DNA TGTGCCTGGAGCGCCTCAGAGGGCGAGCAGTACTTC.

The CDR3 is CATSRDSEKLFF. In DNA form, the CDR3 reads TGTGCCACCAGCAGAGACAGTGAAAAACTGTTTTTT. The chain employs TRBV15 and TRBJ1-4, with unresolved D. This CDR3 has 12 residues. The ends were cut back, 0 bases at V and 7 bases at J, with 3 bases in the middle. From germline, CDR1 is LNHNV and CDR2 YYDKDF (reference sequence).

This sequence joins TRBV5-1 and TRBJ1-2, with 11 bases aligning to TRBD1. The CDR3 has 15 amino acids. Germline values: CDR1 SGHRS, CDR2 YFSETQ. Germline trimming cut 4 bases from V and 6 bases from J; bases unmatched to any gene: 8. CDR3 protein: CASSPGQGARDGYTF. The CDR3 DNA reads TGCGCCAGCAGCCCTGGACAGGGGGCAAGGGATGGCTACACCTTC.

The V call is TRBV7-2, the J call TRBJ2-1; D possibly corresponds to TRBD2 (6 bases). In germline, CDR1 is SGHTA, CDR2 FQGNSA. This CDR3 is built from 15 residues. The V end lost 3 bases, the J end lost 4 bases, and 13 bases lay between the germline ends. The chain's CDR3 is CASSLEGTDYNEQFF. CDR3 sequence (DNA): TGTGCCAGCAGCTTGGAAGGGACTGATTACAATGAGCAGTTCTTC.

V and J are TRBV27 and TRBJ1-5; D not resolved. CDR3 length: 16 amino acids. From germline, CDR1 is MNHEY and CDR2 SMNVEV (reference sequence). The ends were cut back, 1 base at V and 6 bases at J, with 16 bases in the middle. CDR3 coding DNA: TGTGCCAGCAGTTTATTAGGGCAGCCGGGGAGTCAGCCCCAGCATTTT. As protein: CASSLLGQPGSQPQHF.

The rearrangement uses TRBV7-3 and TRBJ2-3; D perhaps matches TRBD2 (7 bases). With 5 bases removed from V and 3 bases from J, the gap between germline ends came to 15 bases. CDR1 is SGHTA, CDR2 FQGTGA, per germline. CDR3 length: 15 amino acids. In nucleotides, the CDR3 is TGTGCCAGCAGCCCTGGGGGGGGGCTGACAGATACGCAGTATTTT. This translates into CASSPGGGLTDTQYF.

The rearrangement uses TRBV6-1 and TRBJ2-5; the match to TRBD1 covers 7 bases. The CDR3 is 13 amino acids. V shed 7 bases and J 6 bases; nucleotides not matched to a gene: 8. Germline V lookup: CDR1 MNHNS, CDR2 SASEGT. CDR3 DNA: TGTGCCAGCACTGAGACAGGGCTACAGACCCAGTACTTC. Encoded protein: CASTETGLQTQYF.

This sequence joins TRBV7-3 and TRBJ2-7; D call uncertain. The CDR3 is 12 residues long. CDR1 and CDR2 from the germline V gene are SGHTA and FQGTGA. The germline V and J ends were trimmed by 0 bases and 6 bases, with 6 bases remaining between them. The CDR3 region has the DNA TGTGCCAGCAGCTTAACAGGCGGCGAGCAGTACTTC. Protein sequence: CASSLTGGEQYF. Using reference TRBV7-3 and TRBJ2-7 for the parts outside the CDR3, the full variable domain is GAGVSQTPSNKVTEKGKYVELRCDPISGHTALYWYRQSLGQGPEFLIYFQGTGAADDSGLPNDRFFAVRPEGSVSTLKIQRTERGDSAVYLCASSLTGGEQYFGPGTRLTVT.

The CDR3 sequence is CASSPRQGNYGYTF. DNA of the CDR3: TGTGCCAGCAGCCCGAGACAGGGGAACTATGGCTACACCTTC. The chain carries TRBV5-5 and TRBJ1-2, with 8 nucleotides matching TRBD1. Germline CDR1 SGHKS, CDR2 YYEKEE (reference sequence). V gave up 4 bases and J gave up 2 bases; unmatched junction bases: 4. The CDR3 is 14 amino acids.

The gene calls are TRBV18 and TRBJ2-7, with 8 bases matching TRBD1. V shed 3 bases, J shed 5 bases, and the junction held 15 bases outside the gene matches. The CDR3 is made up of 17 amino acids. In germline, CDR1 is KGHSH, CDR2 LQKENI. DNA of the CDR3: TGTGCCAGCTCACCCGGACAGGGTGCGGGTAAGGGCCACGAGCAGTACTTC. Translated: CASSPGQGAGKGHEQYF. Full variable domain (missing parts from reference TRBV18 and TRBJ2-7): NAGVMQNPRHLVRRRGQEARLRCSPMKGHSHVYWYRQLPEEGLKFMVYLQKENIIDESGMPKERFSAEFPKEGPSILRIQQVVRGDSAAYFCASSPGQGAGKGHEQYFGPGTRLTVT.

This chain uses TRBV5-1 with TRBJ2-1; perhaps TRBD1 as D (7 bases). The CDR3 sequence is 15 residues long. V gave up 6 bases and J gave up 2 bases, with 15 bases separating them. Germline CDR1 reads SGHRS; CDR2 reads YFSETQ. CDR3 residues: CASNPEGATYNEQFF. Here the CDR3 DNA reads TGCGCCAGCAATCCGGAGGGGGCAACCTACAATGAGCAGTTCTTC.

This chain uses TRBV30 with TRBJ1-1; tentative D call: TRBD1 (6 bases). The CDR3 has 14 residues. Germline V gene data show CDR1 as GTSNPN and CDR2 as SVGIG (reference sequence). V gave up 3 bases and J gave up 4 bases, with 15 bases separating them. In nucleotides, the CDR3 is TGTGCCTGGAGGCGGGCGGGGGGCATCACTGAAGCTTTCTTT. Amino acid sequence: CAWRRAGGITEAFF. Full variable domain (missing parts from reference TRBV30 and TRBJ1-1): SQTIHQWPATLVQPVGSPLSLECTVEGTSNPNLYWYRQAAGRGLQLLFYSVGIGQISSEVPQNLSASRPQDRQFILSSKKLLLSDSGFYLCAWRRAGGITEAFFGQGTRLTVV.

The chain has TRBV28 and TRBJ1-2, with a tentative D call TRBD1 (6 bases). The CDR3 runs 12 residues. Trimming left V 8 bases short and J 0 bases short, with 7 bases between. CDR1 and CDR2 from the germline V gene are MDHEN and SYDVKM. The CDR3 nucleotides read TGTGCCAGCTGGGGGCCTAACTATGGCTACACCTTC. Translated: CASWGPNYGYTF.

This sequence joins TRBV7-3 and TRBJ2-2; 8 bases are a match to TRBD1. Per the germline V gene, CDR1 is SGHTA and CDR2 is FQGTGA. The CDR3 length is 13 residues. With 5 bases clipped from V and 6 bases from J, the junction kept 2 bases outside the gene matches. CDR3 sequence: CASSIQGAGELFF. CDR3 DNA: TGTGCCAGCAGCATACAGGGGGCCGGGGAGCTGTTTTTT.

The genes are TRBV5-1 and TRBJ2-7; 7 bases line up with TRBD1. Trimming at V came to 1 base and at J to 5 bases, leaving 6 bases not matched to a gene. This CDR3 has 14 amino acids. Germline CDR1 reads SGHRS; CDR2 reads YFSETQ. CDR3 loop: CASSLNRGRDEQYF. CDR3 nucleotides: TGCGCCAGCAGCTTGAATAGGGGGCGAGACGAGCAGTACTTC.

The chain recombines TRBV14 with TRBJ2-2; maybe TRBD1 (6 bases). CDR1 and CDR2 from the germline V gene are SGHDN and FVKESK. The V and J ends lost 6 bases and 6 bases respectively, with 20 bases between them. The CDR3 is made up of 16 amino acids. CDR3: CASSKVRLGAPGELFF. The CDR3 DNA follows: TGTGCCAGCAGTAAGGTCAGACTGGGGGCCCCCGGGGAGCTGTTTTTT.

The J gene is TRBJ2-2, the V gene TRBV2, with a weak D call TRBD1 (6 bases). This CDR3 comprises 15 residues. The V gene's germline CDR1 is SNHLY and CDR2 FYNNEI. V was shortened by 6 bases and J by 4 bases, with 15 bases between the two germline ends. The CDR3 region has the DNA TGTGCCAGCAGAGTCTCGGACAGCTTCACCGGGGAGCTGTTTTTT. Amino acid sequence: CASRVSDSFTGELFF.

V gene TRBV12-2 combines with J gene TRBJ1-2; the tabulated D call, TRBD1, remains unverified against the DNA. TRBV12-2 is listed as a pseudogene. The CDR3 is made up of 14 amino acids. The chain's CDR3 is CASRCRTGGYGYTF. For the CDR3, the DNA is TGTGCAAGTCGCTGTAGGACAGGGGGGTATGGCTACACCTTC.

V and J are TRBV7-8 and TRBJ2-2, with D possibly being TRBD2 (6 bases). The CDR3 runs to 14 residues. CDR1 and CDR2 (germline): SGHVS, FQNEAQ. V was cut by 5 bases and J by 6 bases, with 13 bases left in between. CDR3 DNA: TGTGCCAGCAGCCACTTACCGGGAGCCGGGGAGCTGTTTTTT. It is translated as CASSHLPGAGELFF.

V usage is TRBV30 and J usage is TRBJ1-5; D call uncertain. V dropped 5 bases and J dropped 1 base, with 15 bases sitting between them. The CDR3 consists of 15 residues. Looked up from germline, CDR1 is GTSNPN and CDR2 is SVGIG (reference sequence). CDR3 DNA sequence: TGTGCCTGGGCCCGAGGAGCGGGGAGCAATCAGCCCCAGCATTTT. Protein sequence: CAWARGAGSNQPQHF.

The rearrangement joins TRBV10-3 to TRBJ2-5; maybe TRBD1 (6 bases). The CDR3 length is 13 residues. Trimming removed 11 bases at V and 1 base at J, with 14 bases between. The germline gives CDR1 ENHRY, CDR2 SYGVKD. Here the CDR3 DNA reads TGTGCCGCATCTCAGGGGCCCCAAGAGACCCAGTACTTC. Amino acids: CAASQGPQETQYF.

The chain recombines TRBV11-2 with TRBJ2-2; TRBD1 matches at 9 bases. CDR3 length equals 16 residues. CDR1 and CDR2 from the germline V gene are SGHAT and FQNNGV. Germline trimming cut 5 bases from V and 4 bases from J; bases unmatched to any gene: 8. This chain's CDR3 is CASSLLRTGVTGELFF. The CDR3 DNA follows: TGTGCCAGCAGCCTACTTAGGACAGGGGTCACCGGGGAGCTGTTTTTT.